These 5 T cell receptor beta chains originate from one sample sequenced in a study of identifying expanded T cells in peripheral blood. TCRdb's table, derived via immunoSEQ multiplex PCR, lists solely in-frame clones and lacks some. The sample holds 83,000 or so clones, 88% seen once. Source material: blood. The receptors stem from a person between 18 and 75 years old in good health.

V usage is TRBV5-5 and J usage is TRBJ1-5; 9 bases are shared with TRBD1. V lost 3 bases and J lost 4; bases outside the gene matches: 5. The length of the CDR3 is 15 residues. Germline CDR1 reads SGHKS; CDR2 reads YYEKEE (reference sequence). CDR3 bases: TGTGCCAGCAGCTGGGGACAGGGAGGAAATCAGCCCCAGCATTTT. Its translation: CASSWGQGGNQPQHF. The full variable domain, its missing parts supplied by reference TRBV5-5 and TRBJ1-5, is DAGVTQSPTHLIKTRGQQVTLRCSPISGHKSVSWYQQVLGQGPQFIFQYYEKEERGRGNFPDRFSARQFPNYSSELNVNALLLGDSALYLCASSWGQGGNQPQHFGDGTRLSIL.

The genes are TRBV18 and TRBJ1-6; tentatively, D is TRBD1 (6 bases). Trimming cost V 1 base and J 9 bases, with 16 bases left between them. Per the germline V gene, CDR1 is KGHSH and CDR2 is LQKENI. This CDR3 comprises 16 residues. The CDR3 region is CASSPLPGAVSSPLHF. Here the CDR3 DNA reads TGTGCCAGCTCACCACTACCGGGGGCAGTAAGTTCACCCCTCCACTTT.

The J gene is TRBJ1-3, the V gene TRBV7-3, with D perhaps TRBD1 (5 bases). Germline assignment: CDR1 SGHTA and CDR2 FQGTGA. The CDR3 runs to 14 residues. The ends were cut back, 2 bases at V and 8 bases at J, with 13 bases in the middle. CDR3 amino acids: CASSLYQGSDTIYF. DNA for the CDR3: TGTGCCAGCAGCTTATATCAGGGCAGCGACACCATATATTTT.

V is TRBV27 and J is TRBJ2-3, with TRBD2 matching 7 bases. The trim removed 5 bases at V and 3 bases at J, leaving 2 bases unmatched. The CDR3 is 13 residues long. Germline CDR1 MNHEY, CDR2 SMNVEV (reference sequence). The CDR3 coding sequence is TGTGCCAGCAGTCCAGCGGGAACAGATACGCAGTATTTT. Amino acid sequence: CASSPAGTDTQYF.

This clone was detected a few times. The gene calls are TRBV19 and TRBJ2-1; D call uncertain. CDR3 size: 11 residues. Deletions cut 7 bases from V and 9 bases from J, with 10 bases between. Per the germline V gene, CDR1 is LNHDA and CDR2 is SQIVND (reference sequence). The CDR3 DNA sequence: TGTGCCAGTATGGGGTACGGTGAGCAGTTCTTC. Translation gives CASMGYGEQFF.